A selection of T cell receptor beta chains follows, all from one sample in a study of T cell responses to AZD1222 COVID-19 vaccine. Libraries were prepared by immunoSEQ multiplex PCR; TCRdb keeps only in-frame clonotypes and omits some of them. Of over 95,000 clones in the sample, about 85% were seen once. Sequenced material: peripheral blood, taken on day 0 of AZD1222 vaccination. The receptors originated from an adult in good health. CDR3s include the opening cysteine and the closing phenylalanine or tryptophan.

V	J	CDR3
TRBV18	TRBJ2-3	CASSPGPTDTQYF
TRBV18	TRBJ2-5	CASSALGETQYF
TRBV5-4	TRBJ2-5	CASSLRGSSETQYF
TRBV7-2	TRBJ1-6	CASSLAAGQGASPLHF
TRBV2	TRBJ2-5	CASRGYQETQYF
TRBV4-3	TRBJ2-3	CASSQRTQGKTDTQYF
TRBV6-5	TRBJ1-5	CASSYLQGQPQHF
TRBV3-1/TRBV3-2	TRBJ2-7	CASSLTVSYEQYF
TRBV7-2	TRBJ1-1	CASSSSGGTFPAFF
TRBV19	TRBJ1-4	CAIRGGLGEKLFF
TRBV3-1/TRBV3-2	TRBJ2-4	CASSPTGGGKNIQYF
TRBV2	TRBJ2-3	CASSAGTSGSTDTQYF
TRBV7-3	TRBJ2-3	CASSLGTSGDTQYF
TRBV2	TRBJ1-3	CASSEPWTGNTIYF
TRBV9	TRBJ1-2	CASSHSKGARGYTF
TRBV6-5	TRBJ1-2	CASSPTGTNGYTF
TRBV7-8	TRBJ1-1	CASSLTYSNTEAFF
TRBV12-3/TRBV12-4	TRBJ1-2	CATRGPYGYTF
TRBV7-9	TRBJ1-1	CASSLSAGEAFF
TRBV7-2	TRBJ1-2	CASSLDQGGGYTF
TRBV7-3	TRBJ1-5	CASSLGPNQPQHF
TRBV6-5	TRBJ2-2	CASSLDRNTGELFF
TRBV19	TRBJ1-6	CASTDAGTSRGSPLHF
TRBV4-2	TRBJ2-3	CASSPFPQGPDTQYF
TRBV6-5	TRBJ2-2	CASRDYPTNTGELFF